This T cell receptor beta chain was recovered during a study of cytomegalovirus exposure and HLA in healthy donors. This clone turned up a few times. 13 Jbeta primers and 60 Vbeta primers were used for the PCR. Sequencing used immunoSEQ multiplex PCR; TCRdb keeps in-frame clones, though not all of them. The sample includes about 150,000 clones, 64% seen only once; the top ten take about 2.6%. This CDR3 comprises 14 residues. Germline V gene lookup returns CDR1 ENHRY and CDR2 SYGVKD. Trimming removed 6 bases from V and 4 bases from J; junction bases left unmatched: 2. The V call is TRBV10-3, the J call TRBJ1-5; TRBD1 agrees at 11 bases. This TCR was recovered from a woman aged 40 to 50 in good health and CMV-seronegative. The sequencing input was PBMCs. The CDR3 here is CAIRGDRGNQPQHF. The DNA of the CDR3 is TGTGCCATCAGGGGGGACAGGGGGAATCAGCCCCAGCATTTT.